A single sample gave rise to the 19 T cell receptor beta chains below, sequenced in a study of technical replicates of blood from a few donors (dated by TCRdb to about 2017). Library preparation used the immunoSEQ multiplex PCR assay. TCRdb holds this immuneACCESS table with in-frame rearrangements only. Some clones are missing; in checked studies, unresolved V genes explain under half, and the rest has no known cause. The sample includes more than 65,000 clones, with about 93% observed a single time. Over 0.35% of the sample rests with the top ten. The sample comprised T cells isolated from PBMCs. Receptors were obtained from a human donor in good health.

This rearrangement joins TRBV10-3 to TRBJ1-5; 9 bases are a match to TRBD1. Germline V gene data show CDR1 as ENHRY and CDR2 as SYGVKD. The CDR3 consists of 15 residues. The junction had 7 bases not matched to a gene; V was cut back by 4 bases and J by 6 bases. Written as DNA, the CDR3 is TGTGCCATCAGTGTGGACAGGGGTTCCCGTCAGCCCCAGCATTTT. It is translated as CAISVDRGSRQPQHF.

The CDR3 is CASSVELREEYTGELFF. Written as DNA, the CDR3 is TGTGCCAGCAGCGTAGAGCTGCGGGAAGAATACACCGGGGAGCTGTTTTTT. The chain couples TRBV9 to TRBJ2-2; D is perhaps TRBD2 (6 bases). The CDR3 is made up of 17 amino acids. V was shortened by 0 bases and J by 3 bases, with 15 bases between the two germline ends. CDR1 and CDR2 (germline): SGDLS, YYNGEE.

The rearrangement links TRBV11-1 to TRBJ2-2, with unresolved D. Germline V gene sequence: CDR1 SGHAT, CDR2 FQDESV (reference sequence). V was shortened by 3 bases and J by 1 base, with 9 bases between the two germline ends. CDR3 length: 15 amino acids. The CDR3 nucleotides read TGTGCCAGCAGCTTTCATCCGGGGAACACCGGGGAGCTGTTTTTT. It is translated as CASSFHPGNTGELFF.

This clone was found once. The rearrangement links TRBV11-2 to TRBJ2-7; tentatively, D is TRBD1 (6 bases). Per the germline V gene, CDR1 is SGHAT and CDR2 is FQNNGV. The V and J ends lost 3 bases and 0 bases respectively, with 12 bases between them. The CDR3 contains 15 residues. In DNA, the CDR3 is TGTGCCAGCAGCTTCTCCGGGACAATCTCCTACGAGCAGTACTTC. Its protein is CASSFSGTISYEQYF.

CDR3 bases: TGTGCCAGCAGCCTCAACGGGTTATCCTACAATGAGCAGTTCTTC. This gives the protein CASSLNGLSYNEQFF. The chain joins TRBV7-9 to TRBJ2-1; D unresolved. CDR3 length equals 15 residues. V was shortened by 5 bases and J by 1 base, with 12 bases between the two germline ends. Germline-derived CDR1 and CDR2 are SEHNR and FQNEAQ (reference sequence).

This clone appeared a single time. V usage is TRBV19 and J usage is TRBJ2-3; D is ambiguous. The CDR3 sequence is 14 residues long. From germline, CDR1 is LNHDA and CDR2 SQIVND (reference sequence). V lost 5 bases and J 0 bases, leaving 9 bases between the germline ends. CDR3 in amino acids: CASSVQISTDTQYF. The CDR3 DNA reads TGTGCCAGTAGTGTTCAAATTAGCACAGATACGCAGTATTTT.

The genes are TRBV2 and TRBJ1-2; 7 bases agree with TRBD1. The CDR3 consists of 13 residues. CDR1 SNHLY and CDR2 FYNNEI come from the germline V gene. Trimming took 6 bases from V and 6 from J; bases not matched to a gene: 7. The CDR3 nucleotides are TGTGCCAGCAGAGCCGGGACAGCCGATGGCTACACCTTC. Encoded protein: CASRAGTADGYTF. Based on the CDR3 plus reference TRBV2 and TRBJ1-2, the full variable domain is EPEVTQTPSHQVTQMGQEVILRCVPISNHLYFYWYRQILGQKVEFLVSFYNNEISEKSEIFDDQFSVERPDGSNFTLKIRSTKLEDSAMYFCASRAGTADGYTFGSGTRLTVV.

This sequence joins TRBV29-1 and TRBJ1-4, with TRBD1 as a possible D gene (6 bases). The germline V and J ends were trimmed by 5 bases and 0 bases, with 7 bases remaining between them. In germline, CDR1 is SQVTM, CDR2 ANQGSEA. This CDR3 has 13 residues. The CDR3 coding sequence is TGCAGCGTTCAGGGGACAACTAATGAAAAACTGTTTTTT. This sequence encodes CSVQGTTNEKLFF.

The CDR3 DNA is TGTGCCAGCAGCCCCAAGGACGGGAGATGCAATGAGCAGTTCTTC. The encoded protein is CASSPKDGRCNEQFF. This chain uses TRBV9 with TRBJ2-1; perhaps TRBD2 as D (6 bases). This CDR3 contains 15 residues. Germline CDR1 reads SGDLS; CDR2 reads YYNGEE. The germline V and J ends were trimmed by 4 bases and 6 bases, with 17 bases remaining between them.

J is TRBJ1-4 and V is TRBV5-4, with D perhaps TRBD1 (6 bases). The V and J ends lost 3 bases and 6 bases respectively, with 9 bases between them. CDR1 SGHNT and CDR2 YYREEE come from the germline V gene (reference sequence). The CDR3 length is 13 residues. The CDR3 coding sequence is TGTGCCAGCAGCTCCTGGACAGATGAAAAACTGTTTTTT. This gives the protein CASSSWTDEKLFF. The full variable domain, in which reference TRBV5-4 and TRBJ1-4 provide the parts outside the CDR3, is ETGVTQSPTHLIKTRGQQVTLRCSSQSGHNTVSWYQQALGQGPQFIFQYYREEENGRGNFPPRFSGLQFPNYSSELNVNALELDDSALYLCASSSWTDEKLFFGSGTQLSVL.

The chain combines TRBV28 with TRBJ2-3; 8 bases are shared with TRBD2. The ends lost 8 bases at V and 4 bases at J; junction bases unmatched: 14. In germline, CDR1 is MDHEN, CDR2 SYDVKM. CDR3 length: 16 residues. CDR3: CASGYKRESLADTQYF. In nucleotides, the CDR3 is TGTGCCAGCGGTTACAAGCGGGAGTCATTAGCAGATACGCAGTATTTT.

This chain uses TRBV19 with TRBJ1-5; D is unclear. The ends were cut back, 3 bases at V and 10 bases at J, with 13 bases in the middle. This CDR3 contains 13 residues. The germline V gene has CDR1 LNHDA and CDR2 SQIVND (reference sequence). The CDR3 region is CASSMGDLRPQHF. The DNA for the CDR3 is TGTGCCAGTAGTATGGGAGACTTGAGACCCCAGCATTTT.

This clone was seen only once. The CDR3 here is CASSKGDRGDTQYF. In DNA form, the CDR3 reads TGTGCCAGCAGCAAAGGAGACAGGGGAGATACGCAGTATTTT. This rearrangement joins TRBV21-1 to TRBJ2-3; TRBD1 was called by the table and not checked on the DNA. TRBV21-1 is marked as a pseudogene. The length of the CDR3 is 14 residues.

The chain joins TRBV9 to TRBJ1-1, with D maybe TRBD1 (6 bases). The CDR3 consists of 12 residues. Trimming removed 2 bases at V and 8 bases at J, with 10 bases between. Germline CDR1 reads SGDLS; CDR2 reads YYNGEE. For the CDR3, the DNA is TGTGCCAGCAGCGTCGGGGGGCTCGAAGCTTTCTTT. Encoded protein: CASSVGGLEAFF.

The chain employs TRBV27 and TRBJ2-7; 7 positions agree with TRBD1. Per the germline V gene, CDR1 is MNHEY and CDR2 is SMNVEV (reference sequence). J gave up 0 bases and V 7 bases, and 9 bases lay outside the gene matches. This CDR3 comprises 15 residues. As DNA, the CDR3 is TGTGCCAGCACCCCTGAGGGGGCTGACTCCTACGAGCAGTACTTC. Its protein product is CASTPEGADSYEQYF.

This chain uses TRBV7-9 with TRBJ1-4; no firm D call. Germline V gene lookup returns CDR1 SEHNR and CDR2 FQNEAQ (reference sequence). The V end was cut by 7 bases, the J end by 8 bases, with 17 bases between. The CDR3 has 14 amino acids. CDR3 sequence (DNA): TGTGCCAGCAACTCAGAACCGAGGGAAGAAAAACTGTTTTTT. Translated, it gives CASNSEPREEKLFF. Full variable domain (outside the CDR3, taken from reference TRBV7-9 and TRBJ1-4): DTGVSQNPRHKITKRGQNVTFRCDPISEHNRLYWYRQTLGQGPEFLTYFQNEAQLEKSRLLSDRFSAERPKGSFSTLEIQRTEQGDSAMYLCASNSEPREEKLFFGSGTQLSVL.

The rearrangement uses TRBV28 and TRBJ2-7, with 7 nucleotides matching TRBD2. The CDR3 length is 14 residues. Looked up from germline, CDR1 is MDHEN and CDR2 is SYDVKM. Trimming removed 3 bases from V and 7 bases from J; junction bases left unmatched: 9. The chain's CDR3 is CASSFISGGSEQYF. CDR3 in DNA: TGTGCCAGCAGTTTCATCTCCGGGGGGTCTGAGCAGTACTTC. Combining the CDR3 with reference TRBV28 and TRBJ2-7 gives the whole variable domain DVKVTQSSRYLVKRTGEKVFLECVQDMDHENMFWYRQDPGLGLRLIYFSYDVKMKEKGDIPEGYSVSREKKERFSLILESASTNQTSMYLCASSFISGGSEQYFGPGTRLTVT.

This rearrangement joins TRBV2 to TRBJ1-5, with D possibly matching TRBD1 (6 bases). The CDR3 sequence is 11 residues long. From germline, CDR1 is SNHLY and CDR2 FYNNEI. The V end lost 3 bases, the J end lost 13 bases, and 10 bases lay between the germline ends. Here the CDR3 reads CASSDFRGQHF. CDR3 DNA: TGTGCCAGCAGTGATTTCAGGGGACAGCATTTT.

The chain employs TRBV5-1 and TRBJ2-3, with 14 bases identical to TRBD2. Germline V gives CDR1 SGHRS, CDR2 YFSETQ. This CDR3 region has 16 residues. Losses at the gene ends were 4 bases for V and 3 bases for J; bases not matched to a gene: 4. The CDR3 loop is CASSGGLAGDTDTQYF. The CDR3 DNA follows: TGCGCCAGCAGCGGGGGACTAGCGGGAGATACAGATACGCAGTATTTT.